This entry lists 24 T cell receptor beta chains sequenced from one sample in a study of T cell responses to AZD1222 COVID-19 vaccine. Some clones are missing from TCRdb's copy, which holds only in-frame ones; the method was immunoSEQ multiplex PCR. The sample has some 170,000 clones; 85% to 95% are singletons. This material consisted of peripheral blood, taken 28 days after the second dose of the MenACWY control vaccine. These TCRs come from an adult who received the MenACWY meningococcal vaccine as a control.

The chain is built from TRBV5-6 and TRBJ1-1; tentative D call: TRBD1 (6 bases). Trimming removed 2 bases from V and 1 base from J, with 12 bases in between. The CDR3 spans 15 residues. Germline CDR1 and CDR2: SGHDT and YYEEEE. The CDR3 DNA reads as TGTGCCAGCAGCTTTATACAGGGTAGGAACACTGAAGCTTTCTTT. Translated, it gives CASSFIQGRNTEAFF.

This clone was found once. The chain employs TRBV3-1 (or the pseudogene TRBV3-2) and TRBJ2-7, with D perhaps TRBD1 (6 bases). Per germline, CDR1 LGHDT and CDR2 YNNKEL (reference sequence). V was shortened by 0 bases and J by 2 bases, with 17 bases between the two germline ends. The CDR3 is 17 residues long. Here the CDR3 DNA reads TGTGCCAGCAGCCAAGATCCCCAGGGGTTCACGGCCTACGAGCAGTACTTC. It yields the protein CASSQDPQGFTAYEQYF.

The chain uses TRBV19 and TRBJ2-4; perhaps TRBD1 as D (6 bases). The germline V and J ends were trimmed by 6 bases and 1 base, with 16 bases remaining between them. The CDR3 loop spans 16 amino acids. In germline, CDR1 is LNHDA, CDR2 SQIVND (reference sequence). DNA for the CDR3: TGTGCCAGTAGAAAGGAAGGGGGTTTGGCCAAAAACATTCAGTACTTC. Translated: CASRKEGGLAKNIQYF.

V and J are TRBV30 and TRBJ2-3, with D perhaps matching TRBD2 (6 bases). The CDR3 length is 14 residues. V lost 3 bases to trimming and J lost 3 bases, with 13 bases between them. Germline V CDR1 and CDR2: GTSNPN, SVGIG (reference sequence). CDR3 residues: CAWRNRGRTDTQYF. The CDR3, as DNA: TGTGCCTGGAGAAATCGGGGGAGGACAGATACGCAGTATTTT.

The chain carries TRBV30 and TRBJ1-1; possibly TRBD1 for D (5 bases). Germline CDR1 reads GTSNPN; CDR2 reads SVGIG (reference sequence). The CDR3 loop spans 14 amino acids. V was cut by 0 bases and J by 4 bases, with 12 bases left in between. DNA for the CDR3: TGTGCCTGGAGTGTACGGATGGGGGGCACTGAAGCTTTCTTT. It specifies CAWSVRMGGTEAFF.

The rearrangement links TRBV7-2 to TRBJ2-1; TRBD2 matches at 11 bases. This CDR3 has 14 amino acids. Germline values: CDR1 SGHTA, CDR2 FQGNSA. V was clipped by 6 bases and J by 7 bases; unmatched bases: 5. The CDR3 DNA reads TGTGCCAGCAGTAGCGGGGGGGCGTTTAATGAGCAGTTCTTC. It specifies CASSSGGAFNEQFF.

The chain recombines TRBV7-2 with TRBJ1-1; tentatively, D is TRBD1 (5 bases). V lost 3 bases, J lost 0 bases, and 14 bases lay in between. Germline V gene lookup returns CDR1 SGHTA and CDR2 FQGNSA. The length of the CDR3 is 16 residues. The CDR3 sequence is CASSLGVGLMNTEAFF. The CDR3 DNA is TGTGCCAGCAGCTTGGGCGTGGGGCTTATGAACACTGAAGCTTTCTTT.

Remarks on this clone: The same CDR3 also results from other DNA sequences found in this sample. The genes are TRBV2 and TRBJ2-3; a weak D match, TRBD2 (6 bases). Germline lookup yields CDR1 SNHLY and CDR2 FYNNEI. Trimming took off 3 bases at V and 0 bases at J, with 7 bases between the two ends. CDR3 length equals 14 residues. CDR3 in DNA: TGTGCCAGCAGTGAGGGACTCAGCACAGATACGCAGTATTTT. Translated: CASSEGLSTDTQYF.

This clone was seen just once. The genes are TRBV27 and TRBJ1-1; 8 nucleotides agree with TRBD1. The V gene end was trimmed by 6 bases and the J gene end by 2 bases; junction bases not matched to a gene: 26. The CDR3 is 21 amino acids. Germline-derived CDR1 and CDR2 are MNHEY and SMNVEV (reference sequence). This CDR3 is CASRAPFRGPTGTGDNTEAFF. CDR3 DNA: TGTGCCAGCAGAGCGCCATTCAGAGGACCTACCGGGACAGGAGATAACACTGAAGCTTTCTTT.

V and J are TRBV5-6 and TRBJ1-6; D is uncertain. Germline V gene lookup returns CDR1 SGHDT and CDR2 YYEEEE. This CDR3 is 13 amino acids long. Trimming stripped 4 bases from V and 10 bases from J, with 12 bases between. The CDR3 coding sequence is TGTGCCAGCAGCGAGGTGCCAAGATCACCCCTCCACTTT. Amino acids: CASSEVPRSPLHF.

For the CDR3, the DNA is TGTGCCACCAGTGATTTTGTGGGATCTAACTATGGCTACACCTTC. It encodes CATSDFVGSNYGYTF. The V and J genes are TRBV24-1 and TRBJ1-2; D not certain. This CDR3 region has 15 residues. Trimming left V 1 base short and J 0 bases short, with 8 bases between. The germline V gene encodes CDR1 KGHDR and CDR2 SFDVKD.

This chain uses TRBV7-2 with TRBJ1-2; D is unresolved. The germline gives CDR1 SGHTA, CDR2 FQGNSA. Trimming cost V 2 bases and J 6 bases, with 16 bases left between them. CDR3 length: 15 amino acids. The chain's CDR3 is CASSLYPGGVDGYTF. In DNA, the CDR3 is TGTGCCAGCAGCTTATATCCCGGCGGGGTGGATGGCTACACCTTC.

The chain couples TRBV14 to TRBJ1-2; D remains unclear. Germline V gene sequence: CDR1 SGHDN, CDR2 FVKESK. The V and J ends lost 4 bases and 9 bases respectively, with 15 bases between them. The CDR3 consists of 13 residues. In nucleotides, the CDR3 is TGTGCCAGCAGCCCCGACGAGGGTCTGAGCTACACCTTC. It specifies CASSPDEGLSYTF. The entire variable domain, with the rest obtained from reference TRBV14 and TRBJ1-2, is as follows: EAGVTQFPSHSVIEKGQTVTLRCDPISGHDNLYWYRRVMGKEIKFLLHFVKESKQDESGMPNNRFLAERTGGTYSTLKVQPAELEDSGVYFCASSPDEGLSYTFGSGTRLTVV.

J is TRBJ1-4 and V is TRBV28; no definite D call. Germline V gives CDR1 MDHEN, CDR2 SYDVKM. The CDR3 runs to 15 residues. Deletions cut 1 base from V and 0 bases from J, with 6 bases between. CDR3 in amino acids: CASSLSGTTNEKLFF. DNA of the CDR3: TGTGCCAGCAGTTTATCGGGGACAACTAATGAAAAACTGTTTTTT.

The chain couples TRBV28 to TRBJ1-5; maybe TRBD1 (5 bases). The CDR3 spans 18 residues. V lost 6 bases, J lost 1 base, and 22 bases lay in between. Per germline, CDR1 MDHEN and CDR2 SYDVKM. CDR3 amino acids: CASRPSPGIPRSNQPQHF. The CDR3 nucleotides read TGTGCCAGCAGGCCTTCGCCAGGGATCCCTAGAAGCAATCAGCCCCAGCATTTT.

This clone was observed a handful of times. The chain recombines TRBV30 with TRBJ1-5; the D is unclear. Trimming stripped 0 bases from V and 3 bases from J, with 6 bases between. Germline V gene lookup returns CDR1 GTSNPN and CDR2 SVGIG (reference sequence). The CDR3 spans 13 residues. The CDR3 DNA reads TGTGCCTGGAGTGTGGAGAACAATCAGCCCCAGCATTTT. It translates to CAWSVENNQPQHF.

The CDR3 coding sequence is TGTGCCAGCAGTCTTGTGGGGGATGGCTACACCTTC. Protein sequence: CASSLVGDGYTF. V is TRBV28 and J is TRBJ1-2; weak D call: TRBD1 (5 bases). V was shortened by 5 bases and J by 6 bases, with 10 bases between the two germline ends. CDR1 and CDR2 from the germline V gene are MDHEN and SYDVKM. CDR3 length: 12 amino acids.

The chain links TRBV6-5 to TRBJ1-1; D remains unclear. The V gene lost 5 bases and the J gene lost 0 bases, with 10 bases spanning the gap. Germline lookup yields CDR1 MNHEY and CDR2 SVGAGI. This CDR3 contains 14 residues. The CDR3 DNA sequence: TGTGCCAGCAGTCTCCATCTTATGAACACTGAAGCTTTCTTT. This codes for CASSLHLMNTEAFF.

The genes are TRBV28 and TRBJ1-5, with a weak D call TRBD1 (6 bases). V was shortened by 4 bases and J by 6 bases, with 16 bases between the two germline ends. From germline, CDR1 is MDHEN and CDR2 SYDVKM. The CDR3 runs 15 residues. The CDR3, as DNA: TGTGCCAGCAGTTACCGGGGGGGGCGAAGTCAGCCCCAGCATTTT. Protein: CASSYRGGRSQPQHF.

V gene TRBV6-5 combines with J gene TRBJ2-1; 10 bases are a match to TRBD1. CDR3 size: 15 residues. Trimming cost V 6 bases and J 4 bases; bases outside gene matches: 6. CDR1 is MNHEY, CDR2 SVGAGI, per germline. The chain's CDR3 is CASRADRGNYNEQFF. The CDR3 region has the DNA TGTGCCAGCAGGGCGGACAGGGGGAATTACAATGAGCAGTTCTTC.

This chain uses TRBV7-3 with TRBJ2-5; no reliable D call. Trimming removed 5 bases at V and 3 bases at J, with 10 bases between. Germline V gives CDR1 SGHTA, CDR2 FQGTGA. This CDR3 spans 13 amino acids. CDR3 region: CASSPRNKETQYF. For the CDR3, the DNA is TGTGCCAGCAGCCCCCGCAATAAAGAGACCCAGTACTTC.

With respect to this clone: A far larger clone is off by one base, so a read error is likely. The rearrangement joins TRBV5-4 to TRBJ1-1, with D maybe TRBD1 (5 bases). Germline V gives CDR1 SGHNT, CDR2 YYREEE (reference sequence). V was clipped by 3 bases and J by 2 bases, with 8 bases between them. The CDR3 spans 13 residues. This chain's CDR3 is CASSSDTNTEAFF. In nucleotides, the CDR3 is TGTGCCAGCAGCTCGGACACTAACACTGAAGCTTTCTTT.

J is TRBJ2-7 and V is TRBV6-5; 7 nucleotides align to TRBD1. V trimming: 2 bases; J trimming: 2 bases; junction bases outside the gene matches: 3. CDR1 is MNHEY, CDR2 SVGAGI, per germline. There are 14 residues in the CDR3. The CDR3 loop reads CASSYDRATYEQYF. Written as DNA, the CDR3 is TGTGCCAGCAGTTACGACAGGGCGACCTACGAGCAGTACTTC.

The chain is built from TRBV7-2 and TRBJ2-3, with 9 positions matching TRBD2. The CDR3 loop spans 14 amino acids. Germline values: CDR1 SGHTA, CDR2 FQGNSA. V shed 5 bases, J shed 3 bases, and the junction held 3 bases outside the gene matches. CDR3 loop: CASSLSGGTDTQYF. CDR3 nucleotides: TGTGCCAGCAGCCTGAGCGGGGGGACAGATACGCAGTATTTT.